The entry below describes one T cell receptor beta chain. Clones were read by immunoSEQ multiplex PCR, and TCRdb kept only the in-frame ones, dropping some. The sample shows just over 300,000 clones, 87% of them seen only once. The data were taken from a study of blood T cell repertoires in COVID-19. The origin of this receptor is a woman under 30 who had recovered from COVID-19. The sequencing input was PBMCs or T cells enriched from blood (not recorded which).

Written as DNA, the CDR3 is TGCGCCAGCACGGCAGGGTTGGATACGCAGTATTTT. Translating it yields CASTAGLDTQYF. V usage is TRBV5-1 and J usage is TRBJ2-3, with a tentative D call TRBD1 (5 bases). Trimming cost V 6 bases and J 6 bases, with 11 bases left between them. This CDR3 has 12 amino acids. Germline V gene lookup returns CDR1 SGHRS and CDR2 YFSETQ.